This T cell receptor beta chain was sequenced for a study of CD8 T cells in Susac syndrome. The CDR3 has 14 residues. Trimming at V came to 1 base and at J to 5 bases, leaving 1 base not matched to a gene. CDR1 and CDR2 (germline): SGDLS, YYNGEE. Reverse transcription of about 0.45 to 1 ug RNA was performed with random hexamers. TCRdb passed the immunoSEQ multiplex PCR reads through MiXCR, listing each CDR3 protein once. The data contain about 240,000 distinct CDR3 sequences, 90% to 97% of them singletons. The J gene is TRBJ2-5, the V gene TRBV9; 11 nucleotides match TRBD2. The sample consisted of CD4+ T cells from PBMCs. The TCR was taken from a human donor with Susac syndrome. The CDR3 protein is CASSVLAGGETQYF. The CDR3 nucleotides read TGTGCCAGCAGCGTATTAGCGGGGGGGGAGACCCAGTACTTC. The full variable domain, completed using reference TRBV9 and TRBJ2-5, is DSGVTQTPKHLITATGQRVTLRCSPRSGDLSVYWYQQSLDQGLQFLIQYYNGEERAKGNILERFSAQQFPDLHSELNLSSLELGDSALYFCASSVLAGGETQYFGPGTRLLVL.